This entry is about one T cell receptor (beta chain). The data were taken from a study of OX40 agonist ivuxolimab in advanced cancers. Across the whole study: All patients had ivuxolimab intravenously every 2 weeks at 0.01 to 10 mg/kg.

This CDR3 comprises 15 residues. Germline V lookup: CDR1 LNHDA, CDR2 SQIVND (reference sequence). V dropped 7 bases and J dropped 5 bases, with 19 bases sitting between them. TCRdb keeps only in-frame clones here, not all; method: immunoSEQ multiplex PCR. This sample has 10,000 to 15,000 clones, with roughly three quarters found just once. This material consisted of CD4+ or CD8+ T cells sorted from blood, taken in a trial of the OX40 agonist ivuxolimab. This chain uses TRBV19 with TRBJ2-3, with D hard to call. This clonotype was obtained from an adult with an advanced solid tumor such as melanoma, head and neck, liver or kidney cancer. CDR3 region: CASKPFPYSGDTQYF. CDR3 nucleotide sequence: TGTGCCAGTAAGCCCTTTCCTTACTCCGGAGATACGCAGTATTTT.